The sequence of this TCR beta chain was determined in a study of cytomegalovirus exposure and HLA in healthy donors. Study in general: Tens of millions of unique TCRs from HLA-typed donors made up an early data release. Study outcomes and limitations: TCR beta sequences reportedly predicted most subjects' HLA-A and HLA-B alleles accurately. Whilst most TCR sequences proved rare, a subset of public TCRs occurred across many donors.

Samples came from healthy bone marrow donors. Comment on this clone: The antigen is unknown.

The PCR had 60 Vbeta and 13 Jbeta primers. Some clones are missing from TCRdb's copy, which holds only in-frame ones; the method was immunoSEQ multiplex PCR. The profile shows 85,000 to 95,000 clones, approximately 7.7% of them singletons. The specimen was PBMCs. The receptor was derived from a man in his fifties or sixties in good health and CMV-seronegative.

As DNA, the CDR3 is TGTGCCAGCACCGGAGGAGCGAACACCGGGGAGCTGTTTTTT. Its translation: CASTGGANTGELFF. The gene calls are TRBV7-2 and TRBJ2-2; weak D call: TRBD2 (5 bases). The germline V and J ends were trimmed by 7 bases and 0 bases, with 9 bases remaining between them. The germline gives CDR1 SGHTA, CDR2 FQGNSA. CDR3 length: 14 amino acids.